A single sample is the source of the 23 T cell receptor beta chains below, sequenced in a study of T cell clones after liver transplantation. Using immunoSEQ multiplex PCR, the repertoire was profiled, and TCRdb retains in-frame clones only, with some absent. This sample has roughly 62,000 clones, with around three quarters found just once. This material consisted of CD4+ T cells from blood, taken at the roughly 16-month timepoint. These receptors originate from a human patient who received a liver transplant. The graft donor may account for some of the T cells.

This chain connects TRBV18 to TRBJ2-3, with D hard to call. Germline V gene sequence: CDR1 KGHSH, CDR2 LQKENI. The germline V and J ends were trimmed by 2 bases and 6 bases, with 9 bases remaining between them. This CDR3 region has 13 residues. CDR3 loop: CASSPGEADTQYF. CDR3 sequence (DNA): TGTGCCAGCTCACCAGGCGAGGCGGATACGCAGTATTTT. Variable domain in full (rest from reference TRBV18 and TRBJ2-3): NAGVMQNPRHLVRRRGQEARLRCSPMKGHSHVYWYRQLPEEGLKFMVYLQKENIIDESGMPKERFSAEFPKEGPSILRIQQVVRGDSAAYFCASSPGEADTQYFGPGTRLTVL.

V usage is TRBV15 and J usage is TRBJ2-5, with D hard to call. V was trimmed by 0 bases and J by 5 bases, leaving 4 bases between them. Germline V gives CDR1 LNHNV, CDR2 YYDKDF (reference sequence). CDR3 length: 12 amino acids. DNA for the CDR3: TGTGCCACCAGCAGAGATGCGGAGACCCAGTACTTC. This encodes CATSRDAETQYF.

The V call is TRBV9, the J call TRBJ2-5, with D possibly TRBD1 on 6 matching bases. The germline V gene encodes CDR1 SGDLS and CDR2 YYNGEE. CDR3 length: 13 residues. V was trimmed by 4 bases and J by 7 bases, leaving 14 bases between them. CDR3 nucleotide sequence: TGTGCCAGCAGCCCTACCGAAGGGGGGACCCAGTACTTC. Translating it yields CASSPTEGGTQYF.

The chain combines TRBV7-9 with TRBJ2-5, with D hard to call. This CDR3 has 14 amino acids. Trimming took 7 bases from V and 0 from J, leaving 12 bases between them. Germline V gene sequence: CDR1 SEHNR, CDR2 FQNEAQ (reference sequence). The CDR3 reads CASTPPGNQETQYF. Written as DNA, the CDR3 is TGTGCCAGCACCCCTCCGGGTAACCAAGAGACCCAGTACTTC. Drawing the rest from reference TRBV7-9 and TRBJ2-5, the complete variable domain is DTGVSQNPRHKITKRGQNVTFRCDPISEHNRLYWYRQTLGQGPEFLTYFQNEAQLEKSRLLSDRFSAERPKGSFSTLEIQRTEQGDSAMYLCASTPPGNQETQYFGPGTRLLVL.

In this sample, this clone turned up a few times. V usage is TRBV5-5 and J usage is TRBJ2-2; D gene ambiguous. CDR1 SGHKS and CDR2 YYEKEE come from the germline V gene (reference sequence). This CDR3 has 14 residues. Trimming took off 1 base at V and 4 bases at J, with 8 bases between the two ends. The CDR3 reads CASSLLAGTGELFF. In nucleotides, the CDR3 is TGTGCCAGCAGCTTGTTGGCAGGCACCGGGGAGCTGTTTTTT. Filled out from reference TRBV5-5 and TRBJ2-2, the complete variable domain reads DAGVTQSPTHLIKTRGQQVTLRCSPISGHKSVSWYQQVLGQGPQFIFQYYEKEERGRGNFPDRFSARQFPNYSSELNVNALLLGDSALYLCASSLLAGTGELFFGEGSRLTVL.

This chain joins TRBV5-1 and TRBJ1-4; D is uncertain. The CDR3 spans 13 residues. The V end lost 0 bases, the J end lost 5 bases, and 5 bases lay between the germline ends. Germline CDR1 is SGHRS and CDR2 is YFSETQ. The CDR3 loop is CASSLDPNEKLFF. The DNA of the CDR3 is TGCGCCAGCAGCTTGGACCCAAATGAAAAACTGTTTTTT.

The rearrangement joins TRBV7-9 to TRBJ1-3; 7 bases are a match to TRBD1. The CDR3 covers 16 residues. Germline V CDR1 and CDR2: SEHNR, FQNEAQ (reference sequence). V shed 2 bases and J 4 bases; nucleotides not matched to a gene: 8. The CDR3 region is CASSLKSGTEGNTIYF. The CDR3 DNA reads TGTGCCAGCAGCTTAAAGTCCGGGACAGAGGGAAACACCATATATTTT.

The chain has TRBV6-1 and TRBJ1-1; D remains ambiguous. Trimming removed 2 bases at V and 0 bases at J, with 10 bases between. The CDR3 extends over 15 amino acids. Germline CDR1 reads MNHNS; CDR2 reads SASEGT. The CDR3 DNA follows: TGTGCCAGCAGTGAACGAGGACTGATGAACACTGAAGCTTTCTTT. The encoded protein is CASSERGLMNTEAFF.

This CDR3 reads CASSEGSGNTIYF. For the CDR3, the DNA is TGTGCCAGCAGTGAGGGCTCTGGAAACACCATATATTTT. The rearrangement joins TRBV2 to TRBJ1-3; D gene ambiguous. The CDR3 is 13 residues long. Per germline, CDR1 SNHLY and CDR2 FYNNEI. Between the trimmed V and J ends, which lost 3 bases and 0 bases, there was a span of 3 bases.

V usage is TRBV7-6 and J usage is TRBJ2-3; the D is unclear. CDR1 SGHVS and CDR2 FNYEAQ come from the germline V gene. Trimming removed 5 bases from V and 0 bases from J, with 9 bases in between. This CDR3 is 14 amino acids long. The DNA of the CDR3 is TGTGCCAGCAGCATCACCCCTAGCACAGATACGCAGTATTTT. Residues: CASSITPSTDTQYF.

Many counts were recorded for this clone. This sequence joins TRBV10-2 and TRBJ2-3, with a possible D match to TRBD1 (6 bases). In germline, CDR1 is WSHSY, CDR2 SAAADI. The V end lost 3 bases, the J end lost 3 bases, and 13 bases lay between the germline ends. The CDR3 covers 15 residues. CDR3 residues: CASSDRGSGTDTQYF. In DNA form, the CDR3 reads TGCGCCAGCAGTGATAGGGGGTCGGGGACAGATACGCAGTATTTT.

The rearrangement links TRBV20-1 to TRBJ1-4; D remains unclear. The ends were cut back, 3 bases at V and 7 bases at J, with 6 bases in the middle. CDR3 length: 11 amino acids. Germline V lookup: CDR1 DFQATT, CDR2 SNEGSKA (reference sequence). The CDR3 region is CSASRGEKLFF. CDR3 DNA: TGCAGTGCTAGTCGTGGTGAAAAACTGTTTTTT.

V usage is TRBV6-1 and J usage is TRBJ1-1; 7 positions agree with TRBD1. The CDR3 has 15 residues. Germline values: CDR1 MNHNS, CDR2 SASEGT. Unmatched junction bases numbered 8, after V lost 7 bases and J lost 0 bases. This CDR3 reads CASTPSTGMNTEAFF. The CDR3 bases are TGTGCCAGCACCCCATCGACAGGGATGAACACTGAAGCTTTCTTT.

CDR3 nucleotides: TGTGCCAGCAGCCCAGGTCCCCCGGGCCCTGGAAACACCATATATTTT. This sequence encodes CASSPGPPGPGNTIYF. The chain is built from TRBV4-2 and TRBJ1-3; D call uncertain. The CDR3 consists of 16 residues. The V gene's germline CDR1 is LGHNA and CDR2 YNFKEQ. V was cut by 4 bases and J by 2 bases, with 15 bases left in between.

The chain employs TRBV5-4 and TRBJ1-2; TRBD1 aligns across 9 bases. The germline V gene encodes CDR1 SGHNT and CDR2 YYREEE (reference sequence). V was pared by 4 bases and J by 8 bases, with 15 bases of the junction left unmatched. This CDR3 comprises 16 residues. CDR3 loop: CASSLGGIQGALGYTF. CDR3 nucleotide sequence: TGTGCCAGCAGCCTTGGGGGGATACAGGGGGCCCTCGGCTACACCTTC.

The J gene is TRBJ1-2, the V gene TRBV19; 8 bases map to TRBD1. The trim removed 5 bases at V and 3 bases at J, leaving 8 bases unmatched. CDR3 size: 15 residues. Germline V gene data show CDR1 as LNHDA and CDR2 as SQIVND (reference sequence). Written as DNA, the CDR3 is TGTGCCAGTAGTCGACAGGGGATGGGAGACTATGGCTACACCTTC. Its protein is CASSRQGMGDYGYTF.

The V call is TRBV5-8, the J call TRBJ2-5; D is undetermined. CDR1 and CDR2 (germline): SGHTS, YDEGEE. Trimming cost V 4 bases and J 5 bases, with 12 bases left between them. The CDR3 consists of 13 residues. The DNA of the CDR3 is TGTGCCAGCAGCCGGGTGTATCGGGAGACCCAGTACTTC. Translation gives CASSRVYRETQYF. The full variable domain, rest sourced from reference TRBV5-8 and TRBJ2-5, is EAGVTQSPTHLIKTRGQQATLRCSPISGHTSVYWYQQALGLGLQFLLWYDEGEERNRGNFPPRFSGRQFPNYSSELNVNALELEDSALYLCASSRVYRETQYFGPGTRLLVL.

This clone was detected a few times. The V call is TRBV2, the J call TRBJ2-1; D gene uncertain. Germline V gives CDR1 SNHLY, CDR2 FYNNEI. The CDR3 is 14 residues long. Deletions cut 4 bases from V and 5 bases from J, with 12 bases between. Written as DNA, the CDR3 is TGTGCCAGCAGTGTAGAGTATACGAACAATGAGCAGTTCTTC. Encoded protein: CASSVEYTNNEQFF.

This chain links TRBV28 with TRBJ2-7; D is tentatively TRBD1 or TRBD2 (5 bases each). V was pared by 6 bases and J by 4 bases, with 10 bases between. The germline V gene has CDR1 MDHEN and CDR2 SYDVKM. The CDR3 is 12 residues long. The CDR3: CASSRDGYEQYF. The CDR3 region has the DNA TGTGCCAGCAGCCGGGACGGGTACGAGCAGTACTTC. Combining the CDR3 with reference TRBV28 and TRBJ2-7 gives the whole variable domain DVKVTQSSRYLVKRTGEKVFLECVQDMDHENMFWYRQDPGLGLRLIYFSYDVKMKEKGDIPEGYSVSREKKERFSLILESASTNQTSMYLCASSRDGYEQYFGPGTRLTVT.

The gene calls are TRBV5-1 and TRBJ2-2; D uncertain. Germline values: CDR1 SGHRS, CDR2 YFSETQ. Trimming took 2 bases from V and 6 from J, leaving 8 bases between them. This CDR3 has 13 amino acids. Here the CDR3 DNA reads TGCGCCAGCAGCTTCGTTGGCGCCGGGGAGCTGTTTTTT. Its protein product is CASSFVGAGELFF.

In nucleotides, the CDR3 is TGTGCCAGCAGCCCGACAGGTTCGAACACCGGGGAGCTGTTTTTT. As protein: CASSPTGSNTGELFF. The gene calls are TRBV6-5 and TRBJ2-2, with D possibly matching TRBD1 (6 bases). Deletions cut 6 bases from V and 0 bases from J, with 11 bases between. CDR3 length: 15 residues. Germline values: CDR1 MNHEY, CDR2 SVGAGI.

This clone was found many times. The chain combines TRBV25-1 with TRBJ2-7; D may be TRBD1 or TRBD2 (7 bases each). Germline V gene data show CDR1 as MGHDK and CDR2 as SYGVNS. V was shortened by 1 base and J by 6 bases, with 10 bases between the two germline ends. This CDR3 is built from 13 residues. The CDR3 nucleotides read TGTGCCAGCAGTGAATCCAGGGGGGGCGAGCAGTACTTC. Its protein product is CASSESRGGEQYF.

This chain uses TRBV19 with TRBJ2-1, with D unclear. Germline lookup yields CDR1 LNHDA and CDR2 SQIVND (reference sequence). There are 12 residues in the CDR3. The ends were cut back, 0 bases at V and 5 bases at J, with 2 bases in the middle. CDR3 region: CASSIENNEQFF. For the CDR3, the DNA is TGTGCCAGTAGTATAGAGAACAATGAGCAGTTCTTC.